This T cell receptor beta chain was sequenced during a study of patients and donors after allogeneic stem cell transplantation. Germline trimming cut 1 base from V and 3 bases from J; bases unmatched to any gene: 4. The germline gives CDR1 DFQATT, CDR2 SNEGSKA (reference sequence). The CDR3 loop spans 15 amino acids. TCRdb reprocessed the RT-PCR reads via MiXCR and lists one record per CDR3 protein. The table shows about 960,000 distinct CDR3 sequences, with about 20% occurring only once. The sequenced sample consisted of blood, either unsorted or a sorted T cell fraction (not recorded which). This clonotype originated in a human donor who was either an allogeneic HSCT recipient or a stem cell or donor lymphocyte infusion donor (not recorded which). It is not recorded whose cells these are; they may come from a transplant donor. The J gene is TRBJ2-3, the V gene TRBV20-1, with TRBD2 matching over 10 bases. Here the CDR3 reads CSARGASGGTDTQYF. In DNA, the CDR3 is TGCAGTGCTAGAGGAGCTAGCGGGGGTACAGATACGCAGTATTTT.